This is a list of T cell receptor beta chains from one sample in a study of T and B cells in COVID-19 patients. In TCRdb, the multiplex PCR reads were re-called with MiXCR into one record per CDR3 protein. The sample holds tens of thousands of distinct CDR3 sequences; approximately 28% are singletons and the top ten take under 3.5%. The sequencing sample was made of blood. Source of these receptors: a human donor who had recovered from COVID-19. Each CDR3 is given with its conserved first and last residue. A D gene is named only where the DNA matches it firmly. Part of the rows lack a size; the others show once, few, many or a class for expanded clones.

j_call d_call v_call clone_size cdr3_aa cdr3_nt
TRBJ2-7 TRBD1 TRBV19 medium-sized CASSIGTGSGEQYF TGTGCCAGTAGTATCGGGACAGGGTCGGGGGAGCAGTACTTC
TRBJ1-1 NA TRBV19 few CASSIEGAKEAFF TGTGCCAGTAGTATAGAGGGAGCAAAGGAAGCTTTCTTT
TRBJ1-3 NA TRBV6-6 once CASSEAGATGNTIYF TGTGCCAGCAGTGAAGCGGGGGCCACTGGAAACACCATATATTTT
TRBJ2-5 NA TRBV6-5 NA CASSYSMGDLGETQYF TGTGCCAGCAGTTACTCGATGGGGGACCTGGGAGAGACCCAGTACTTC
TRBJ2-1 NA TRBV5-1 few CASSLTGDYNEQFF TGCGCCAGCAGCTTGACGGGGGACTACAATGAGCAGTTCTTC
TRBJ2-7 TRBD2 TRBV19 many CASSRTVAGGGDEQYF TGTGCCAGTAGTAGGACAGTAGCGGGAGGCGGAGACGAGCAGTACTTC
TRBJ1-1 NA TRBV12-3/TRBV12-4 few CASSNTGGATEAFF TGTGCCAGCAGCAACACGGGAGGGGCGACTGAAGCTTTCTTT
TRBJ1-3 TRBD1 TRBV18 NA CASSPPGTGGNTIYF TGTGCCAGCTCACCGCCTGGGACAGGAGGAAACACCATATATTTT
TRBJ2-1 NA TRBV11-1 medium-sized CASSLLPAPDNEQFF TGTGCCAGCAGCTTACTACCGGCCCCGGACAATGAGCAGTTCTTC
TRBJ2-2 NA TRBV27 NA CAGGSKGDNTGELIF TGTGCTGGAGGTAGCAAGGGGGATAACACCGGGGAGCTGATTTTT
TRBJ2-2 TRBD2 TRBV5-1 NA CASSLLSGGNTGELFF TGCGCCAGCAGCTTGTTGAGCGGGGGGAACACCGGGGAGCTGTTTTTT
TRBJ2-7 TRBD1 TRBV6-5 NA CASKGQGAVEQYF TGTGCCAGCAAGGGACAGGGGGCTGTCGAGCAGTACTTC
TRBJ2-7 TRBD2 TRBV27 NA CASSPTSGSYEQYF TGTGCCAGCAGTCCGACTAGCGGCTCCTACGAGCAGTACTTC
TRBJ2-1 NA TRBV10-3 few CAISVQEVGGADNEQFF TGTGCCATCAGTGTTCAAGAGGTGGGGGGCGCTGACAATGAGCAGTTCTTC
TRBJ1-3 NA TRBV10-3 NA CAITLQWGAGNTIYF TGTGCCATCACCTTACAGTGGGGGGCTGGAAACACCATATATTTT
TRBJ2-7 TRBD2 TRBV5-6 medium-sized CASSLSGLGAYEQYF TGTGCCAGCAGCTTGTCGGGACTAGGGGCGTACGAGCAGTACTTC
TRBJ1-2 NA TRBV18 NA CASSRPVTSNYGYTF TGTGCCAGCTCACGACCGGTGACTTCTAACTATGGCTACACCTTC
TRBJ2-7 TRBD2 TRBV7-6 NA CASSLGLAGPYEQYF TGTGCCAGCAGCTTAGGACTAGCGGGACCCTACGAGCAGTACTTC
TRBJ2-7 TRBD1 TRBV18 many CASSPGQDEVEQYF TGTGCCAGCTCACCGGGACAGGATGAGGTCGAGCAGTACTTC
TRBJ1-1 NA TRBV11-2 few CASSLAGEDTEAFF TGTGCCAGCAGCTTAGCGGGGGAGGACACTGAAGCTTTCTTT
TRBJ2-7 TRBD2 TRBV6-1 medium-sized CASSEDPSGGYEQYF TGTGCCAGCAGTGAAGACCCTAGCGGGGGCTACGAGCAGTACTTC
TRBJ2-2 TRBD1 TRBV30 medium-sized CAWRKDRAFTGELFF TGTGCCTGGCGGAAGGACAGGGCTTTCACCGGGGAGCTGTTTTTT
TRBJ2-1 TRBD2 TRBV19 once CASQTWTSGNEQFF TGTGCCAGTCAAACTTGGACTAGCGGGAATGAGCAGTTCTTC
TRBJ1-1 NA TRBV27 NA CASSSSMNTEAFF TGTGCCAGCAGTTCATCGATGAACACTGAAGCTTTCTTT
TRBJ2-1 TRBD2 TRBV6-5 few CASTWTSGPYNEQFF TGTGCCAGCACCTGGACTAGCGGGCCTTACAATGAGCAGTTCTTC
TRBJ1-2 NA TRBV4-1 NA CASSQDRGPGGYTF TGCGCCAGCAGCCAAGACCGGGGGCCTGGTGGCTACACCTTC
TRBJ1-6 TRBD1 TRBV2 NA CASSEGTGEVSPLHF TGTGCCAGCAGTGAAGGGACAGGGGAGGTTTCACCCCTCCACTTT
TRBJ2-5 TRBD2 TRBV10-3 few CAISGGTNSLGTQYF TGTGCCATCAGTGGGGGGACTAATTCCCTCGGGACCCAGTACTTC
TRBJ1-4 NA TRBV20-1 NA CSASETATNEKLFF TGCAGTGCTAGTGAGACAGCAACTAATGAAAAACTGTTTTTT
TRBJ2-1 TRBD2 TRBV6-5 few CASSNRLAGESYEQFF TGTGCCAGCAGTAATCGACTAGCGGGAGAGTCATATGAGCAGTTCTTC
TRBJ1-1 NA TRBV24-1 NA CATSDGMNTEAFF TGTGCCACCAGTGATGGTATGAACACTGAAGCTTTCTTT
TRBJ1-5 NA TRBV11-2 NA CASSLGQNQPQHF TGTGCCAGCAGCTTAGGGCAGAATCAGCCCCAGCATTTT
TRBJ2-3 TRBD2 TRBV5-6 few CASSRWTSAQYF TGTGCCAGCAGCCGATGGACTAGCGCGCAGTATTTT
TRBJ1-5 TRBD1 TRBV30 NA CAWSVATGNQPQHF TGTGCCTGGAGTGTCGCGACAGGGAATCAGCCCCAGCATTTT
TRBJ2-3 NA TRBV18 few CASSPLSRGGTDTQYF TGTGCCAGCTCACCACTATCCAGGGGCGGCACAGATACGCAGTATTTT
TRBJ2-3 TRBD1 TRBV19 medium-sized CASSTRGTASTDTQYF TGTGCCAGTAGTACTAGGGGGACAGCTAGCACAGATACGCAGTATTTT
TRBJ2-7 NA TRBV6-1 NA CASSGSGMYEQYF TGTGCCAGCAGTGGCTCGGGGATGTACGAGCAGTACTTC
TRBJ1-4 NA TRBV6-1 few CASNLRNEKLFF TGTGCCAGCAATCTCAGGAATGAAAAACTGTTTTTT
TRBJ1-6 TRBD1 TRBV11-1 few CASSSDRDSSPLHF TGTGCCAGCAGCTCGGACAGGGATAGTTCACCCCTCCACTTT
TRBJ2-6 NA TRBV5-1 few CASSLGGLGANVLTF TGCGCCAGCAGCTTGGGTGGGCTCGGGGCCAACGTCCTGACTTTC
TRBJ2-5 TRBD2 TRBV19 many CASSRQFSGRAETQYF TGTGCCAGTAGTCGCCAATTTAGCGGGAGGGCGGAGACCCAGTACTTC
TRBJ1-5 NA TRBV12-3/TRBV12-4 few CASSSDTNQPQHF TGTGCCAGCAGTTCCGACACGAATCAGCCCCAGCATTTT
TRBJ2-5 TRBD2 TRBV27 NA CASIPRGEKKTQYF TGTGCCAGCATCCCCCGGGGGGAGAAGAAGACCCAGTACTTC
TRBJ2-7 TRBD2 TRBV27 many CASSPGLAGGPEQYF TGTGCCAGCAGTCCCGGACTAGCGGGAGGGCCCGAGCAGTACTTC
TRBJ2-2 NA TRBV6-5 few CASRDSIPGELFF TGTGCCAGCAGGGATAGCATCCCCGGGGAGCTGTTTTTT
TRBJ2-7 NA TRBV19 many CASRVGGASYEQYF TGTGCCAGTAGAGTGGGGGGGGCATCCTACGAGCAGTACTTC
TRBJ2-3 NA TRBV6-5 many CASSEGQGGVTQYF TGTGCCAGCAGTGAAGGGCAGGGTGGAGTTACGCAGTATTTT
TRBJ2-3 TRBD2 TRBV19 NA CASSQTSGRVDTQYF TGTGCCAGTAGCCAAACTAGCGGGAGAGTAGATACGCAGTATTTT
TRBJ2-3 TRBD1 TRBV7-6 few CASSRRDRPSTDTQYF TGTGCCAGCAGCCGCCGGGACAGACCTAGCACAGATACGCAGTATTTT
TRBJ1-3 NA TRBV19 few CASSPMLSGNTIYF TGTGCCAGTAGCCCCATGCTCTCTGGAAACACCATATATTTT
TRBJ2-3 TRBD2 TRBV18 many CASSPGTGGSADTQYF TGTGCCAGCTCGCCTGGAACGGGAGGGTCGGCAGATACGCAGTATTTT
TRBJ1-2 TRBD1 TRBV18 few CASSSEQGAYGYTF TGTGCCAGCTCGTCTGAACAGGGGGCATATGGCTACACCTTC
TRBJ2-3 TRBD2 TRBV7-6 few CASSILTSEGTDTQYF TGTGCCAGCAGCATCCTTACTAGCGAAGGCACAGATACGCAGTATTTT
TRBJ1-6 NA TRBV12-3/TRBV12-4 few CASSLRGRDSPLHF TGTGCCAGCAGTTTACGGGGTAGGGATTCACCCCTCCACTTT
TRBJ2-1 NA TRBV6-5 NA CASSYASVDGEQFF TGTGCCAGCAGCTATGCCAGCGTAGATGGTGAGCAGTTCTTC
TRBJ1-1 NA TRBV29-1 NA CSVPGWGTEAFF TGCAGCGTCCCGGGATGGGGCACTGAAGCTTTCTTT
TRBJ2-2 NA TRBV18 many CASSPYAAGLLAWTGELFF TGTGCCAGCTCACCATACGCGGCCGGGCTACTAGCATGGACCGGGGAGCTGTTTTTT
TRBJ2-5 NA TRBV20-1 NA CSARVLGPQETQYF TGCAGTGCTAGAGTTTTGGGACCTCAAGAGACCCAGTACTTC
TRBJ2-7 NA TRBV19 NA CASSTGTKAYEQYF TGTGCCAGTAGCACTGGGACCAAGGCCTACGAGCAGTACTTC
TRBJ2-3 NA TRBV13 many CASSLKGSTDTQYF TGTGCCAGCAGCTTAAAGGGTAGCACAGATACGCAGTATTTT